The subject of this entry is one T cell receptor beta chain. This specimen belongs to a study of blood T cell repertoires in COVID-19. Using immunoSEQ multiplex PCR, the repertoire was profiled, and TCRdb retains in-frame clones only, with some absent. The table has 200,000 to 250,000 clones, approximately 78% seen once; the top ten hold less than 9.5%. The V and J ends lost 2 bases and 1 base respectively, with 8 bases between them. The CDR3 consists of 14 residues. The V gene's germline CDR1 is MNHNS and CDR2 SASEGT. The sequenced sample was peripheral blood. The rearrangement joins TRBV6-1 to TRBJ1-2; no firm D call. The source is an elderly woman with COVID-19, enrolled during active disease. CDR3 residues: CASSESGVNYGYTF. The DNA of the CDR3 is TGTGCCAGCAGTGAATCGGGAGTTAACTATGGCTACACCTTC.